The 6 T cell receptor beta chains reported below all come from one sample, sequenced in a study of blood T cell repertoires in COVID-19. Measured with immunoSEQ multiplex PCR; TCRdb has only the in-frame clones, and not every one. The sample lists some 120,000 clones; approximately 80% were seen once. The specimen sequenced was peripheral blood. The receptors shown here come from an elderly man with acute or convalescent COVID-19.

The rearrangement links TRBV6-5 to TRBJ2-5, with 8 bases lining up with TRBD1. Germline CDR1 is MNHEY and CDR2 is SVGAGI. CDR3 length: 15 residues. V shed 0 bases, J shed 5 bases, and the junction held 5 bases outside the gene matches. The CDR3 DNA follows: TGTGCCAGCAGTTACTCTTGGACAGGGATGGAGACCCAGTACTTC. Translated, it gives CASSYSWTGMETQYF.

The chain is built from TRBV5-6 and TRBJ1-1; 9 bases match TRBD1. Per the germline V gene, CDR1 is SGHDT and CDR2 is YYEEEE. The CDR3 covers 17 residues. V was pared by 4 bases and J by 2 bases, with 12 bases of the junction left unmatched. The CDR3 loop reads CASSPDRGAYRNTEAFF. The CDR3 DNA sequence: TGTGCCAGCAGCCCGGACAGGGGAGCGTATCGTAACACTGAAGCTTTCTTT.

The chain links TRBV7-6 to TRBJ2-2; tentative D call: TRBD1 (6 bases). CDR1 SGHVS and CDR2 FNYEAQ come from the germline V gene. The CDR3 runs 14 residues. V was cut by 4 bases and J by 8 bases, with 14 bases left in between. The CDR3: CASSSLFGQGELFF. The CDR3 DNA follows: TGTGCCAGCAGCTCGCTATTTGGACAGGGGGAGCTGTTTTTT.

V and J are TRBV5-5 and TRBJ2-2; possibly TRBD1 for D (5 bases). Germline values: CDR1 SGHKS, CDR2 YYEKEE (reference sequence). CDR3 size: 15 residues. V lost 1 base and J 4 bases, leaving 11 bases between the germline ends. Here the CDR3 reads CASSLSREPTGELFF. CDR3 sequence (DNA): TGTGCCAGCAGCTTGAGCAGGGAACCCACCGGGGAGCTGTTTTTT. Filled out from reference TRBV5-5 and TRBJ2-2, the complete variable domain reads DAGVTQSPTHLIKTRGQQVTLRCSPISGHKSVSWYQQVLGQGPQFIFQYYEKEERGRGNFPDRFSARQFPNYSSELNVNALLLGDSALYLCASSLSREPTGELFFGEGSRLTVL.

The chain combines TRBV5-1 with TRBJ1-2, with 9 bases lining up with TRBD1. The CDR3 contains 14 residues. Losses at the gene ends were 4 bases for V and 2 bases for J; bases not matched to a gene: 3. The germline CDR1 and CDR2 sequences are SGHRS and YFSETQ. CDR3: CASSPGTGNYGYTF. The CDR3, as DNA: TGCGCCAGCAGCCCGGGGACAGGGAACTATGGCTACACCTTC.

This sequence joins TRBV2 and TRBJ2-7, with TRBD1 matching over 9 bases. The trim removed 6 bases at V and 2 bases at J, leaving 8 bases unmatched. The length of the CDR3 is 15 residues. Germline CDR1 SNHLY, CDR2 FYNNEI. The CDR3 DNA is TGTGCCAGCAGCAACCGGGGACAGGGAGCCTACGAGCAGTACTTC. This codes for CASSNRGQGAYEQYF.